Listed below are T cell receptor beta chains from one sample, sequenced in a study of blood T cell repertoires in COVID-19. The assay was immunoSEQ multiplex PCR, and TCRdb's table has in-frame clones only and misses some. The table records under 350,000 clones, over 75% of them present only once. Sequencing was performed on peripheral blood. The receptors derive from a woman under 40 with COVID-19, enrolled during active disease. The CDR3 runs from the conserved cysteine through the conserved F or W. D genes are given only for firm matches. Expanded clones get a size class; other rows say once, few or many, or leave the size out.

>TRBD2|TRBJ2-1|-|TRBV2
TGTGCCAGCGCCCAGCGGGATAACAATGAGCAGTTCTTC
CASAQRDNNEQFF
>TRBD1|TRBJ2-1|-|TRBV5-1
TGCGCCAGCAGCTCCGGGACAGGAATCAATGAGCAGTTCTTC
CASSSGTGINEQFF
>-|TRBJ2-7|-|TRBV28
TGTGCCAGCAGTCCAGGGGTCTACGAGCAGTACTTC
CASSPGVYEQYF
>TRBD1|TRBJ2-6|-|TRBV9
TGTGCCAGCAGCCCCCGGGACAGGGGGCTCTCTGGGGCCAACGTCCTGACTTTC
CASSPRDRGLSGANVLTF
>TRBD2|TRBJ2-3|-|TRBV28
TGTGCCAGCAGTGCAACTAGCGGGAGTGGAGAAGATACGCAGTATTTT
CASSATSGSGEDTQYF
>TRBD2|TRBJ2-7|-|TRBV2
TGTGCCAGCAGTGATCTAGCGGGCCGTTACGAGCAGTACTTC
CASSDLAGRYEQYF
>TRBD2|TRBJ2-7|-|TRBV6-5
TGTGCCAGCACCCCCCCGCGGGGGTTGGGACACGAGCAGTACTTC
CASTPPRGLGHEQYF
>-|TRBJ1-4|-|TRBV28
TGTGCCAGCAGTTTTTATGCTAATGAAAAACTGTTTTTT
CASSFYANEKLFF
>TRBD2|TRBJ2-7|-|TRBV10-2
TGCGCCAGCAGGGTGACTAGCGGGAGCTCCTACGAGCAGTACTTC
CASRVTSGSSYEQYF
>-|TRBJ2-4|-|TRBV6-5
TGTGCCAGCAGCGCGGGACTGCCGGCGTACATTCAGTACTTC
CASSAGLPAYIQYF
>TRBD2|TRBJ2-7|-|TRBV30
TGTGCCTGGGGACTAGCGACCTCCTACGAGCAGTACTTC
CAWGLATSYEQYF
>-|TRBJ1-1|-|TRBV5-4
TGTGCCAGCAGCTTGGTCGCGGGGATGAACACTGAAGCTTTCTTT
CASSLVAGMNTEAFF
>-|TRBJ2-3|-|TRBV5-6
TGTGCCAGTACACCCCATACGCAGTATTTT
CASTPHTQYF
>TRBD1|TRBJ2-7|-|TRBV6-5
TGTGCCAGCAGCCTCGACAGGGTCGAGCAGTACTTC
CASSLDRVEQYF
>-|TRBJ1-3|-|TRBV3-1/TRBV3-2
TGTGCCAGCAGCCATTACAGGGACTCTGGAAACACCATATATTTT
CASSHYRDSGNTIYF
>TRBD1|TRBJ2-7|-|TRBV7-9
TGTGCCAGCAGCTCCCCCGGGACAGGGCGTGAATACGAGCAGTACTTC
CASSSPGTGREYEQYF
>-|TRBJ1-6|once|TRBV5-4
TGTGCCAGCAGCTTGGGCTGGGGGCAATCACCCCTCCACTTT
CASSLGWGQSPLHF
>-|TRBJ2-5|-|TRBV5-4
TGTGCCAGCAGCAGGGGTCGCCTGGCAGGGGAGACCCAGTACTTC
CASSRGRLAGETQYF
>-|TRBJ2-7|-|TRBV24-1
TGTGCCACCAGTGCCCTGGGTCACTCAGCGATCTACGAGCAGTACTTC
CATSALGHSAIYEQYF
>-|TRBJ2-3|-|TRBV2
TGTGCCAGCAGCGGGGGCGCGGGAGATGCCGGAGATACGCAGTATTTT
CASSGGAGDAGDTQYF
>TRBD2|TRBJ2-7|once|TRBV6-4
TGTGCCAGCAGTGAAATGTCCGGGGGGACCTACGAGCAGTACTTC
CASSEMSGGTYEQYF
>-|TRBJ1-5|-|TRBV2
TGTGCCAGCAGCGGTAATTTGCAGGGTTCGTCCCCCCAGCATTTT
CASSGNLQGSSPQHF
>TRBD2|TRBJ2-1|few|TRBV6-6
TGTGCCAGCAGTTACAGCGGGGCCTACAATGAGCAGTTCTTC
CASSYSGAYNEQFF
>TRBD2|TRBJ2-5|-|TRBV7-9
TGTGCCAGCAGCCCCCGGGGTAGCGGGAGTGAGACCCAGTACTTC
CASSPRGSGSETQYF
>TRBD1|TRBJ2-7|-|TRBV28
TGTGCCAGCAGTTTCGGACAGGGTAGTAGTGAGCAGTACTTC
CASSFGQGSSEQYF
>-|TRBJ1-1|-|TRBV7-2
TGTGCCAGCAGCTTTAAAACGGGAAACACTGAAGCTTTCTTT
CASSFKTGNTEAFF
>TRBD2|TRBJ2-1|-|TRBV6-6
TGTGCCAGCAGGGCCGGCGTAGCGGGTTGGGATGAGCAGTTCTTC
CASRAGVAGWDEQFF
>-|TRBJ2-7|once|TRBV5-1
TGCGCCAGCAGCGCACAGGGCTACGAGCAGTACTTC
CASSAQGYEQYF
>TRBD1|TRBJ1-5|-|TRBV19
TGTGCCAGTAGAGGGCCGGGACAGGGGGCAGGGCAGCCCCAGCATTTT
CASRGPGQGAGQPQHF
>TRBD2|TRBJ2-7|-|TRBV7-2
TGTGCCAGCAGCCCGGGGACTAGCGGGGCCTACGAGCAGTACTTC
CASSPGTSGAYEQYF
>TRBD2|TRBJ2-1|-|TRBV14
TGTGCCAGCAGCCAAGGCGGTAGCGGGAGGAGCTCCTACAATGAGCAGTTCTTC
CASSQGGSGRSSYNEQFF
>-|TRBJ2-5|-|TRBV30
TGTGCCTGGAGTGGGGGCAGTCAGGAGACCCAGTACTTC
CAWSGGSQETQYF
>-|TRBJ2-1|-|TRBV7-3
TGTGCCAGCAGCTTATATCCAGGGCATGAGCAGTTCTTC
CASSLYPGHEQFF
>TRBD2|TRBJ2-5|-|TRBV4-1
TGCGCCAGCAGCCAAGGGGGAGGGCCAGAGACCCAGTACTTC
CASSQGGGPETQYF
>-|TRBJ2-1|once|TRBV6-2/TRBV6-3
TGTGCCAGCAGTTACGAATGGGCCAATAACAATGAGCAGTTCTTC
CASSYEWANNNEQFF
>TRBD1|TRBJ1-1|-|TRBV7-3
TGTGCCAGCAGCCGAGACAGGGGACGTGAAGCTTTCTTT
CASSRDRGREAFF
>TRBD2|TRBJ2-7|-|TRBV9
TGTGCCAGCAGCGTAGACGGGCTAGCGGCCCAAGACGAGCAGTACTTC
CASSVDGLAAQDEQYF
>TRBD2|TRBJ2-7|-|TRBV15
TGTGCCACCAGCAGTAGGACTAGCGGGAGATACGAGCAGTACTTC
CATSSRTSGRYEQYF
>-|TRBJ1-1|-|TRBV5-1
TGCGCCAGCAGCACGCAGCCGGAGACTGAAGCTTTCTTT
CASSTQPETEAFF
>-|TRBJ1-1|-|TRBV30
TGTGCCTGGAGTCAGGGCCTAAGCACTGAAGCTTTCTTT
CAWSQGLSTEAFF
>-|TRBJ2-3|-|TRBV15
TGTGCCACCCTTGGTGAGGAGTCAGATACGCAGTATTTT
CATLGEESDTQYF
>-|TRBJ1-5|-|TRBV7-9
TGTGCCAGCAGCCCCGACGGGAGCAATCAGCCCCAGCATTTT
CASSPDGSNQPQHF
>-|TRBJ2-1|once|TRBV30
TGTGCCTGGATTCCAACGGAGAGGTACAATGAGCAGTTCTTC
CAWIPTERYNEQFF
>TRBD1|TRBJ2-3|-|TRBV7-8
TGTGCCAGCAGTTGGACAGGGCCCTCAGATACGCAGTATTTT
CASSWTGPSDTQYF
>-|TRBJ1-2|-|TRBV11-2
TGTGCCAGCAGCTTAATGAGTGTACGGAGCCAGGGACTACATCGGAGCTACACCTTC
CASSLMSVRSQGLHRSYTF